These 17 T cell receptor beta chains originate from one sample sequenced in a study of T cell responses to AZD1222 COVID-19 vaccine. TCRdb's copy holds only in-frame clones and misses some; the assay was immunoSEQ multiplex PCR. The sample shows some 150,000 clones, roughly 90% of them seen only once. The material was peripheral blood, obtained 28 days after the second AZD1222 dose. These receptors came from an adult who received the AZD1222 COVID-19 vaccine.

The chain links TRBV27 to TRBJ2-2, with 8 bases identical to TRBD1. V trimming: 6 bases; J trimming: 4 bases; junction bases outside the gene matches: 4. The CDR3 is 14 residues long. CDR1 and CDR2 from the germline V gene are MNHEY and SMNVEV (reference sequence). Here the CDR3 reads CASRLDRATGELFF. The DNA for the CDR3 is TGTGCCAGCAGGTTGGACAGGGCCACCGGGGAGCTGTTTTTT.

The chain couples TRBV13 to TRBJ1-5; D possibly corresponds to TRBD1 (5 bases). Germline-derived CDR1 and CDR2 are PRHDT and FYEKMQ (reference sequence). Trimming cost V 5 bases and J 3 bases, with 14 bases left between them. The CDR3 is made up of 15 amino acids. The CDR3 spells CASSRTGGTNQPQHF. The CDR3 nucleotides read TGTGCCAGCAGCCGTACCGGGGGGACCAATCAGCCCCAGCATTTT.

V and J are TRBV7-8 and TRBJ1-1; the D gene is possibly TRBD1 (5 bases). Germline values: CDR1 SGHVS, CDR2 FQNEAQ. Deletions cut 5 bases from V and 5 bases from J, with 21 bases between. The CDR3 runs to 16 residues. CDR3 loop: CASSPRQGPLGTEAFF. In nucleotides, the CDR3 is TGTGCCAGCAGCCCACGGCAGGGCCCCTTGGGTACTGAAGCTTTCTTT.

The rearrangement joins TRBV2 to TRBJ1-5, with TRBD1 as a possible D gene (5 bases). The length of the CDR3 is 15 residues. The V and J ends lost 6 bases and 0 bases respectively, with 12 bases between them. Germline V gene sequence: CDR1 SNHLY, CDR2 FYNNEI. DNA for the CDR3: TGTGCCAGCAGGGGCAAGGGGCATAGCAATCAGCCCCAGCATTTT. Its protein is CASRGKGHSNQPQHF.

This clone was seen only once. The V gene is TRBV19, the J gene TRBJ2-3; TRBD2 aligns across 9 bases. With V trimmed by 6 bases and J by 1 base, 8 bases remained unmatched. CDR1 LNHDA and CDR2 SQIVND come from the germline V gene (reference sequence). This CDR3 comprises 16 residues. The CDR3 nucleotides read TGTGCCAGTAGAAGGGGTAGCGGGAGTGGCACAGATACGCAGTATTTT. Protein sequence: CASRRGSGSGTDTQYF.

The CDR3 bases are TGTGCCAGCAGCCAGTCCCGCTATCCTGGAAACACCATATATTTT. Amino acid sequence: CASSQSRYPGNTIYF. V gene TRBV3-1 (or the pseudogene TRBV3-2) combines with J gene TRBJ1-3, with unresolved D. The CDR3 has 15 residues. The germline CDR1 and CDR2 sequences are LGHDT and YNNKEL (reference sequence). Trimming left V 3 bases short and J 2 bases short, with 11 bases between.

The CDR3 DNA is TGTGCCAGCAGCCTGGCGGGGTCCGCCAACGAGCAGTACTTC. The encoded protein is CASSLAGSANEQYF. This chain joins TRBV6-5 and TRBJ2-7, with a tentative D call TRBD2 (6 bases). From germline, CDR1 is MNHEY and CDR2 SVGAGI. CDR3 size: 14 residues. V gave up 6 bases and J gave up 5 bases, with 17 bases separating them.

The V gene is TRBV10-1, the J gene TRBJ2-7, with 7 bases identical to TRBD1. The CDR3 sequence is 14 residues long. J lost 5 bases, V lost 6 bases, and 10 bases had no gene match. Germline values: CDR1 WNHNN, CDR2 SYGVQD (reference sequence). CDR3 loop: CASSPVDRRNEQYF. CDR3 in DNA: TGCGCCAGCAGCCCGGTGGACAGGAGGAACGAGCAGTACTTC.

In DNA, the CDR3 is TGTGCCAGCAGCTTGCAGGGGAGAAGTGGAAAACTGTTTTTT. This gives the protein CASSLQGRSGKLFF. The J gene is TRBJ1-4, the V gene TRBV5-6, with D possibly TRBD1 on 6 matching bases. CDR1 is SGHDT and CDR2 is YYEEEE in the germline V gene. The CDR3 runs to 14 residues. Trimming shortened V by 1 base and J by 10 bases, and 14 bases separated the two germline ends. Based on the CDR3 plus reference TRBV5-6 and TRBJ1-4, the full variable domain is DAGVTQSPTHLIKTRGQQVTLRCSPKSGHDTVSWYQQALGQGPQFIFQYYEEEERQRGNFPDRFSGHQFPNYSSELNVNALLLGDSALYLCASSLQGRSGKLFFGSGTQLSVL.

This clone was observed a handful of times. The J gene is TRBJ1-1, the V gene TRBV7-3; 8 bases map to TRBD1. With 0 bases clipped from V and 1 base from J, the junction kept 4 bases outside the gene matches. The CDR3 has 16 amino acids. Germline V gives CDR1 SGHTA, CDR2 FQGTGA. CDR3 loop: CASSLTWTGPNTEAFF. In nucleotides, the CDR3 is TGTGCCAGCAGCTTAACGTGGACAGGGCCGAACACTGAAGCTTTCTTT.

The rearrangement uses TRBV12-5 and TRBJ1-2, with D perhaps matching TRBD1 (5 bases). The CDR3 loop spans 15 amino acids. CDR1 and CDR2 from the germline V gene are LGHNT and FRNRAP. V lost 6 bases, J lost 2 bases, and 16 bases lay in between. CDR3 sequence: CASGPGGGTNYGYTF. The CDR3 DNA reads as TGTGCTAGTGGACCGGGGGGGGGAACCAACTATGGCTACACCTTC.

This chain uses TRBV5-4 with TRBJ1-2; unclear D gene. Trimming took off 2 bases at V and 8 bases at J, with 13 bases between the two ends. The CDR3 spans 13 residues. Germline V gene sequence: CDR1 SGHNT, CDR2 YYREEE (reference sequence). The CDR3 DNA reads TGTGCCAGCAGCTTCGACAACCCGTCGGGCTACACCTTC. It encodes CASSFDNPSGYTF.

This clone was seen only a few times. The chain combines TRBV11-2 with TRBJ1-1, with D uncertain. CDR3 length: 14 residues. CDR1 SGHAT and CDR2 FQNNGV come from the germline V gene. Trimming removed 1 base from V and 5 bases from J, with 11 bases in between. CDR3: CASSLGSLRTEAFF. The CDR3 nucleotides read TGTGCCAGCAGCTTAGGCAGTCTGAGGACTGAAGCTTTCTTT.

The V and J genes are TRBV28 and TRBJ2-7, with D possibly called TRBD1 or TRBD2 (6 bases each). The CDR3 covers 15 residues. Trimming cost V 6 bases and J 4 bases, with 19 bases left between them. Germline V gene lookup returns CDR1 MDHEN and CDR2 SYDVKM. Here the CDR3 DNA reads TGTGCCAGCAGGGCCGGGACAACGGAGGGATACGAGCAGTACTTC. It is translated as CASRAGTTEGYEQYF.

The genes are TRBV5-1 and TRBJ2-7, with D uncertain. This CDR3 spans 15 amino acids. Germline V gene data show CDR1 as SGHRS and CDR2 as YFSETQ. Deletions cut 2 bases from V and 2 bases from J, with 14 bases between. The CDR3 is CASSLTGPPPYEQYF. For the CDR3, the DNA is TGCGCCAGCAGCTTAACCGGTCCTCCCCCCTACGAGCAGTACTTC. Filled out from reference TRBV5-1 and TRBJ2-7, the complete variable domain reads KAGVTQTPRYLIKTRGQQVTLSCSPISGHRSVSWYQQTPGQGLQFLFEYFSETQRNKGNFPGRFSGRQFSNSRSEMNVSTLELGDSALYLCASSLTGPPPYEQYFGPGTRLTVT.

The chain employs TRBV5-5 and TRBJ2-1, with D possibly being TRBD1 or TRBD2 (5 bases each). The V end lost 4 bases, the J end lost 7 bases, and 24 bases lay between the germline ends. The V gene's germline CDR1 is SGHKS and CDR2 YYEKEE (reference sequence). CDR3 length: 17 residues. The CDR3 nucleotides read TGTGCCAGCAGCGTTGGGCGAGGGGCCGAGGGCGGAAATGAGCAGTTCTTC. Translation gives CASSVGRGAEGGNEQFF.

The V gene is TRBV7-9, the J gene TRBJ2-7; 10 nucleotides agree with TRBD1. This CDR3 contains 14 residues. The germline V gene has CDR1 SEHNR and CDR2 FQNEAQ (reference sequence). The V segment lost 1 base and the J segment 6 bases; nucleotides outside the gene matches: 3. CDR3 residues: CASSLGDRGPEQYF. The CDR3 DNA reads TGTGCCAGCAGCTTAGGGGACAGGGGACCCGAGCAGTACTTC.